Below, 32 T cell receptor beta chains from the same sample are listed, as sequenced in a study of T cell responses to AZD1222 COVID-19 vaccine. The repertoire was sequenced with immunoSEQ multiplex PCR; TCRdb's copy has only in-frame clones and lacks some. The data contain approximately 72,000 clones, 80% to 90% of them singletons. This sample comprised peripheral blood, obtained 28 days after the second AZD1222 dose. The receptors were gathered from an adult who received the AZD1222 COVID-19 vaccine.

The V call is TRBV5-4, the J call TRBJ1-1, with 7 nucleotides matching TRBD1. The ends lost 4 bases at V and 5 bases at J; junction bases unmatched: 11. The CDR3 is 15 residues long. Germline V gives CDR1 SGHNT, CDR2 YYREEE (reference sequence). This CDR3 is CASSLQGLGETEAFF. CDR3 DNA: TGTGCCAGCAGCCTACAGGGGCTAGGGGAAACTGAAGCTTTCTTT.

Of note for this clone: Distinct nucleotide sequences in the sample also encode this CDR3. The chain links TRBV28 to TRBJ1-2; D is undetermined. Trimming stripped 3 bases from V and 3 bases from J, with 5 bases between. The CDR3 runs 12 residues. The V gene's germline CDR1 is MDHEN and CDR2 SYDVKM. The CDR3 DNA is TGTGCCAGCAGTTTGGGAGACTATGGCTACACCTTC. Translated: CASSLGDYGYTF.

The chain carries TRBV5-1 and TRBJ2-1; 8 bases are a match to TRBD2. This CDR3 has 19 residues. The junction had 15 bases not matched to a gene; V was cut back by 4 bases and J by 0 bases. Germline V lookup: CDR1 SGHRS, CDR2 YFSETQ. DNA of the CDR3: TGCGCCAGCAGCCCGGCAGGCCTCCCGGGAGGGAGCTCCTACAATGAGCAGTTCTTC. It translates to CASSPAGLPGGSSYNEQFF.

The chain uses TRBV6-5 and TRBJ1-1; D possibly corresponds to TRBD1 (5 bases). CDR1 is MNHEY and CDR2 is SVGAGI in the germline V gene. The germline V and J ends were trimmed by 8 bases and 5 bases, with 21 bases remaining between them. The CDR3 extends over 15 amino acids. The CDR3 sequence is CASRKGTALGTEAFF. The CDR3 nucleotides are TGTGCCAGCCGGAAGGGGACGGCATTAGGTACTGAAGCTTTCTTT.

The chain couples TRBV5-1 to TRBJ2-7; D unresolved. CDR1 is SGHRS and CDR2 is YFSETQ in the germline V gene. Trimming left V 3 bases short and J 0 bases short, with 16 bases between. The CDR3 has 16 amino acids. The DNA of the CDR3 is TGCGCCAGCAGCTCGACCCCCTTAAGTAGCTCCTACGAGCAGTACTTC. The encoded protein is CASSSTPLSSSYEQYF. The full variable domain, its missing parts supplied by reference TRBV5-1 and TRBJ2-7, is KAGVTQTPRYLIKTRGQQVTLSCSPISGHRSVSWYQQTPGQGLQFLFEYFSETQRNKGNFPGRFSGRQFSNSRSEMNVSTLELGDSALYLCASSSTPLSSSYEQYFGPGTRLTVT.

This chain links TRBV10-3 with TRBJ1-2; D not resolved. Between the trimmed V and J ends, which lost 3 bases and 3 bases, there was a span of 8 bases. The CDR3 has 13 amino acids. The V gene's germline CDR1 is ENHRY and CDR2 SYGVKD. CDR3 residues: CAISELVYYGYTF. The CDR3 coding sequence is TGTGCCATCAGTGAACTCGTCTACTATGGCTACACCTTC.

The chain couples TRBV6-5 to TRBJ2-5; D is uncertain. There are 13 residues in the CDR3. Germline lookup yields CDR1 MNHEY and CDR2 SVGAGI. V lost 7 bases and J 5 bases, leaving 14 bases between the germline ends. Here the CDR3 DNA reads TGTGCCAGCATTAGGGCTATGTGGGAGACCCAGTACTTC. This translates into CASIRAMWETQYF.

This clone was observed a handful of times. The chain recombines TRBV7-3 with TRBJ2-3; the match to TRBD1 covers 8 bases. The CDR3 sequence is 15 residues long. Germline CDR1 reads SGHTA; CDR2 reads FQGTGA. V dropped 0 bases and J dropped 4; count of bases not matched to a gene: 3. The CDR3 is CASSLTGDRSDTQYF. In nucleotides, the CDR3 is TGTGCCAGCAGCTTAACGGGGGACAGGTCAGATACGCAGTATTTT.

The chain uses TRBV7-6 and TRBJ2-6; 9 positions agree with TRBD1. CDR1 SGHVS and CDR2 FNYEAQ come from the germline V gene. V lost 2 bases to trimming and J lost 4 bases; unmatched junction nucleotides: 3. The CDR3 length is 16 residues. CDR3 nucleotide sequence: TGTGCCAGCAGCTTAACAGGGGGCTCCGGGGCCAACGTCCTGACTTTC. This encodes CASSLTGGSGANVLTF.

The chain carries TRBV19 and TRBJ2-7; tentatively, D is TRBD1 or TRBD2 (5 bases each). Germline V CDR1 and CDR2: LNHDA, SQIVND (reference sequence). V lost 5 bases to trimming and J lost 4 bases, with 15 bases between them. The CDR3 contains 14 residues. In DNA, the CDR3 is TGTGCCAGTAGTCATGTGGGACCCCGATACGAGCAGTACTTC. As protein: CASSHVGPRYEQYF.

This chain joins TRBV5-6 and TRBJ1-6, with a possible D match to TRBD1 (5 bases). The CDR3 spans 14 residues. Trimming took 2 bases from V and 9 from J, leaving 12 bases between them. Germline loops: CDR1 SGHDT, CDR2 YYEEEE. The CDR3 DNA reads TGTGCCAGCAGCTTCGTGGGGCGCATTTCACCCCTCCACTTT. It is translated as CASSFVGRISPLHF. Complete variable domain (other parts from reference TRBV5-6 and TRBJ1-6): DAGVTQSPTHLIKTRGQQVTLRCSPKSGHDTVSWYQQALGQGPQFIFQYYEEEERQRGNFPDRFSGHQFPNYSSELNVNALLLGDSALYLCASSFVGRISPLHFGNGTRLTVT.

This clone was observed once. The chain joins TRBV29-1 to TRBJ1-2; D possibly corresponds to TRBD1 (6 bases). The CDR3 consists of 16 residues. The V gene's germline CDR1 is SQVTM and CDR2 ANQGSEA. Between the trimmed V and J ends, which lost 6 bases and 0 bases, there was a span of 20 bases. CDR3: CSVPFSGRGANYGYTF. The CDR3 DNA reads TGCAGCGTCCCATTTTCGGGCAGGGGAGCTAACTATGGCTACACCTTC. Complete variable domain (other parts from reference TRBV29-1 and TRBJ1-2): SAVISQKPSRDICQRGTSLTIQCQVDSQVTMMFWYRQQPGQSLTLIATANQGSEATYESGFVIDKFPISRPNLTFSTLTVSNMSPEDSSIYLCSVPFSGRGANYGYTFGSGTRLTVV.

The CDR3 sequence is CSVDLAGVGNEQFF. The CDR3 DNA follows: TGCAGCGTTGATCTAGCGGGAGTTGGTAATGAGCAGTTCTTC. The chain recombines TRBV29-1 with TRBJ2-1, with 10 nucleotides matching TRBD2. The CDR3 loop spans 14 amino acids. J gave up 7 bases and V 3 bases, and 6 bases lay outside the gene matches. Germline values: CDR1 SQVTM, CDR2 ANQGSEA.

DNA of the CDR3: TGTGCCAGCAGTTCACCACGGGTGGGGGAAGCTTTCTTT. Translation: CASSSPRVGEAFF. V usage is TRBV28 and J usage is TRBJ1-1; D call uncertain. Trimming cost V 4 bases and J 8 bases, with 14 bases left between them. Per the germline V gene, CDR1 is MDHEN and CDR2 is SYDVKM. The CDR3 contains 13 residues.

The V call is TRBV5-4, the J call TRBJ1-2, with D maybe TRBD1 (6 bases). CDR1 and CDR2 (germline): SGHNT, YYREEE (reference sequence). This CDR3 comprises 14 residues. V was cut by 5 bases and J by 4 bases, with 15 bases left in between. The CDR3 region has the DNA TGTGCCAGCAGGCTAATCGGACAGATCTATGGCTACACCTTC. Its translation is CASRLIGQIYGYTF. Looking up the rest from reference TRBV5-4 and TRBJ1-2 gives the full variable domain: ETGVTQSPTHLIKTRGQQVTLRCSSQSGHNTVSWYQQALGQGPQFIFQYYREEENGRGNFPPRFSGLQFPNYSSELNVNALELDDSALYLCASRLIGQIYGYTFGSGTRLTVV.

CDR3 residues: CASSLGRKENRYEQYF. The CDR3 bases are TGCGCCAGCAGCTTGGGAAGGAAGGAAAATCGATACGAGCAGTACTTC. V and J are TRBV5-1 and TRBJ2-7; D unresolved. Trimming stripped 0 bases from V and 4 bases from J, with 17 bases between. The CDR3 consists of 16 residues. The germline V gene encodes CDR1 SGHRS and CDR2 YFSETQ.

This clone has only a few counts. The V and J genes are TRBV4-2 and TRBJ2-7; a possible D gene is TRBD2 (5 bases). The V gene's germline CDR1 is LGHNA and CDR2 YNFKEQ. This CDR3 is 15 amino acids long. V lost 1 base and J lost 4, with 14 bases in between. The chain's CDR3 is CASSQGTQIGYEQYF. In DNA, the CDR3 is TGTGCCAGCAGCCAAGGGACTCAAATCGGATACGAGCAGTACTTC.

The rearrangement joins TRBV27 to TRBJ1-2; a weak D match, TRBD1 (5 bases). The CDR3 is 12 residues long. V was shortened by 5 bases and J by 8 bases, with 12 bases between the two germline ends. Germline CDR1 reads MNHEY; CDR2 reads SMNVEV (reference sequence). The DNA of the CDR3 is TGTGCCAGCAGTGGAGCAGGGAAGGGCTACACCTTC. It yields the protein CASSGAGKGYTF.

CDR3 bases: TGTGCCAGCTCACCAGAGAGTCCGGGGACAGGGCTTTCTGGCTACACCTTC. Its protein product is CASSPESPGTGLSGYTF. The chain carries TRBV18 and TRBJ1-2, with 9 positions matching TRBD1. The CDR3 consists of 17 residues. Per germline, CDR1 KGHSH and CDR2 LQKENI. The J segment lost 7 bases and the V segment lost 2 bases, leaving 14 bases of the junction unmatched.

CDR3 residues: CSARTSASDRSYNEQFF. The CDR3 region has the DNA TGCAGCGCCCGTACTAGCGCTTCCGACCGCTCCTACAATGAGCAGTTCTTC. This chain uses TRBV29-1 with TRBJ2-1; 7 bases are a match to TRBD2. Germline CDR1 SQVTM, CDR2 ANQGSEA. The CDR3 loop spans 17 amino acids. Germline trimming cut 7 bases from V and 0 bases from J; bases unmatched to any gene: 15.

The V gene is TRBV7-2, the J gene TRBJ2-7, with 7 bases identical to TRBD2. CDR3 length equals 12 residues. CDR1 is SGHTA and CDR2 is FQGNSA in the germline V gene. J was trimmed by 6 bases and V by 5 bases; bases with no gene match: 4. The CDR3 nucleotides are TGTGCCAGCAGCGGTGGGGGGGTCGAGCAGTACTTC. It specifies CASSGGGVEQYF.

The chain is built from TRBV2 and TRBJ2-7; D unresolved. The CDR3 length is 12 residues. The germline V gene has CDR1 SNHLY and CDR2 FYNNEI. Trimming stripped 10 bases from V and 0 bases from J, with 10 bases between. In nucleotides, the CDR3 is TGTGCCATCTCCCCGAGCTCCTACGAGCAGTACTTC. Its translation: CAISPSSYEQYF.

The chain joins TRBV7-9 to TRBJ2-7; TRBD1 matches 11 bases. The ends lost 5 bases at V and 6 bases at J; junction bases unmatched: 6. CDR1 is SEHNR, CDR2 FQNEAQ, per germline (reference sequence). The CDR3 is made up of 14 amino acids. CDR3 in amino acids: CASSLGQGASEQYF. CDR3 in DNA: TGTGCCAGCAGCCTCGGACAGGGGGCGTCCGAGCAGTACTTC.

The chain is built from TRBV6-5 and TRBJ2-6; possibly TRBD1 for D (6 bases). CDR3 size: 14 residues. The germline V gene encodes CDR1 MNHEY and CDR2 SVGAGI. V was pared by 6 bases and J by 1 base, with 7 bases between. CDR3 nucleotides: TGTGCCAGCAGGGGGACATCTGGGGCCAACGTCCTGACTTTC. Encoded protein: CASRGTSGANVLTF.

This clone has a single count. The rearrangement links TRBV25-1 to TRBJ2-5; D not certain. Germline V CDR1 and CDR2: MGHDK, SYGVNS. V lost 8 bases to trimming and J lost 4 bases, with 8 bases between them. The CDR3 covers 11 residues. CDR3 DNA: TGTGCCAGCTTGGTTGGAGAGACCCAGTACTTC. Its protein is CASLVGETQYF.

The chain joins TRBV4-3 to TRBJ1-3, with TRBD1 as a possible D gene (6 bases). Trimming took 4 bases from V and 4 from J, leaving 23 bases between them. The CDR3 extends over 18 amino acids. The germline V gene encodes CDR1 LGHNA and CDR2 YSLEER. DNA for the CDR3: TGCGCCAGCAGCCCGTCACGCCATATACAGGGACGCGGAAACACCATATATTTT. This sequence encodes CASSPSRHIQGRGNTIYF.

This chain uses TRBV10-2 with TRBJ2-7; TRBD2 aligns across 11 bases. Germline trimming cut 3 bases from V and 4 bases from J; bases unmatched to any gene: 2. The CDR3 runs 14 residues. Germline CDR1 and CDR2: WSHSY and SAAADI. CDR3 amino acids: CASSDTSGSYEQYF. CDR3 in DNA: TGCGCCAGCAGTGACACTAGCGGGAGTTACGAGCAGTACTTC.

The chain employs TRBV3-1 (or the pseudogene TRBV3-2) and TRBJ2-7; maybe TRBD2 (6 bases). Trimming took 8 bases from V and 0 from J, leaving 14 bases between them. In germline, CDR1 is LGHDT, CDR2 YNNKEL (reference sequence). The CDR3 length is 14 residues. CDR3 amino acids: CASFRRGLSYEQYF. The CDR3 bases are TGTGCCAGCTTCCGGAGGGGCCTCTCCTACGAGCAGTACTTC.

This chain connects TRBV19 to TRBJ1-1; possibly TRBD1 for D (6 bases). Germline V gene lookup returns CDR1 LNHDA and CDR2 SQIVND (reference sequence). CDR3 length equals 13 residues. With 7 bases removed from V and 3 bases from J, the gap between germline ends came to 12 bases. The CDR3 bases are TGTGCCAGTAAAGGACAGAGCGACACTGAAGCTTTCTTT. Translating it yields CASKGQSDTEAFF.

This chain links TRBV6-6 with TRBJ2-2; 10 nucleotides agree with TRBD2. Germline trimming cut 4 bases from V and 4 bases from J; bases unmatched to any gene: 6. Per germline, CDR1 MNHNY and CDR2 SVGAGI (reference sequence). The length of the CDR3 is 16 residues. CDR3 nucleotide sequence: TGTGCCAGCAGTTCCGCTAGCGGGAGTGTCACCGGGGAGCTGTTTTTT. Translating gives CASSSASGSVTGELFF.

V usage is TRBV7-2 and J usage is TRBJ2-5; D remains unclear. CDR1 and CDR2 (germline): SGHTA, FQGNSA. This CDR3 is built from 12 residues. The V end was cut by 5 bases, the J end by 2 bases, with 6 bases between. The CDR3 DNA reads as TGTGCCAGCAGCCCCCTTCAAGAGACCCAGTACTTC. This translates into CASSPLQETQYF.

This clone came up a few times. The gene calls are TRBV20-1 and TRBJ1-2; D call uncertain. Germline assignment: CDR1 DFQATT and CDR2 SNEGSKA (reference sequence). This CDR3 comprises 13 residues. Trimming stripped 3 bases from V and 2 bases from J, with 10 bases between. The CDR3 here is CSASPDGNYGYTF. The CDR3 DNA reads as TGCAGTGCTAGTCCTGACGGAAACTATGGCTACACCTTC.